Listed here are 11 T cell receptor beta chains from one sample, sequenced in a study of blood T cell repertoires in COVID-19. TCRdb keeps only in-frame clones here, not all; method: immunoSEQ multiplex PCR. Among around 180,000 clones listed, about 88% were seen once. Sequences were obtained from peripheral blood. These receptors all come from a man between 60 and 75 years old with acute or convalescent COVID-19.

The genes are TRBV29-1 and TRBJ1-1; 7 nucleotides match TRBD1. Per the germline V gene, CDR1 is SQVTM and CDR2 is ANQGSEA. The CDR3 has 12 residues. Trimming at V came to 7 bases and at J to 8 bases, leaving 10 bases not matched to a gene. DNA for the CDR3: TGCAGCGCATACAGACCGACAGGGGAAGCTTTCTTT. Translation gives CSAYRPTGEAFF. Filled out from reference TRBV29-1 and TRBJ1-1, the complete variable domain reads SAVISQKPSRDICQRGTSLTIQCQVDSQVTMMFWYRQQPGQSLTLIATANQGSEATYESGFVIDKFPISRPNLTFSTLTVSNMSPEDSSIYLCSAYRPTGEAFFGQGTRLTVV.

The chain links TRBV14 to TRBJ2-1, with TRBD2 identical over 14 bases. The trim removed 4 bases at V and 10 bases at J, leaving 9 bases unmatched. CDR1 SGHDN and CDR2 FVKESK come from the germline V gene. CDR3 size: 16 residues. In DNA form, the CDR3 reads TGTGCCAGCAGCCCGCGACTAGCGGGGGGGCCTGGCGAGCAGTTCTTC. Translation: CASSPRLAGGPGEQFF. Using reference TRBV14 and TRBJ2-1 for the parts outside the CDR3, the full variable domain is EAGVTQFPSHSVIEKGQTVTLRCDPISGHDNLYWYRRVMGKEIKFLLHFVKESKQDESGMPNNRFLAERTGGTYSTLKVQPAELEDSGVYFCASSPRLAGGPGEQFFGPGTRLTVL.

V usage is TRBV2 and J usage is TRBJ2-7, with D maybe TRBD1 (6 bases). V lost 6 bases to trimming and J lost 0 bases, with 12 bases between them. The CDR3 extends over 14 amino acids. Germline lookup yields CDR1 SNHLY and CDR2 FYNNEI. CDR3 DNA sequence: TGTGCCAGCAGGCCGGGACAATCCTCCTACGAGCAGTACTTC. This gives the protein CASRPGQSSYEQYF. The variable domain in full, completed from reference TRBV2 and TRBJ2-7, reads EPEVTQTPSHQVTQMGQEVILRCVPISNHLYFYWYRQILGQKVEFLVSFYNNEISEKSEIFDDQFSVERPDGSNFTLKIRSTKLEDSAMYFCASRPGQSSYEQYFGPGTRLTVT.

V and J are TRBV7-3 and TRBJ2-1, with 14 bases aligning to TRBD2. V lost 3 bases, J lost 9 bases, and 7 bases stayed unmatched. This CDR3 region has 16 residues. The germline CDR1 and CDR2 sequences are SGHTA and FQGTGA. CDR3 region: CASSFRLAGGPTEQFF. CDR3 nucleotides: TGTGCCAGCAGCTTCCGACTAGCGGGGGGGCCGACTGAGCAGTTCTTC.

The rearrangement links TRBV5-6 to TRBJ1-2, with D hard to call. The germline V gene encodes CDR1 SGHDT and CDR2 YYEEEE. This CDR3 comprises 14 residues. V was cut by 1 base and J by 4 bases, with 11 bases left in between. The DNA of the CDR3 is TGTGCCAGCAGCTTGAGTCAGAGGGTCTATGGCTACACCTTC. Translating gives CASSLSQRVYGYTF. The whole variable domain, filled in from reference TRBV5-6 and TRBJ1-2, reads DAGVTQSPTHLIKTRGQQVTLRCSPKSGHDTVSWYQQALGQGPQFIFQYYEEEERQRGNFPDRFSGHQFPNYSSELNVNALLLGDSALYLCASSLSQRVYGYTFGSGTRLTVV.

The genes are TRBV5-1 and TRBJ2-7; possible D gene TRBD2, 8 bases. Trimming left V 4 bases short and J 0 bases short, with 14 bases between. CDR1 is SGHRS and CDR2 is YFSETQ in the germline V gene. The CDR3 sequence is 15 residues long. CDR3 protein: CASSRGGTASYEQYF. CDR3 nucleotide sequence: TGCGCCAGCAGCCGGGGGGGGACAGCCTCCTACGAGCAGTACTTC.

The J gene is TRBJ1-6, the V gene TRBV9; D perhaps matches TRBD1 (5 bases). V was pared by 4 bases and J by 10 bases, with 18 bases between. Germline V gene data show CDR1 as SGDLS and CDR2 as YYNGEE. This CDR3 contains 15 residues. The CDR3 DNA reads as TGTGCCAGCAGCCCCCGCGGGGGGGGAGGCTCACCCCTCCACTTT. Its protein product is CASSPRGGGGSPLHF.

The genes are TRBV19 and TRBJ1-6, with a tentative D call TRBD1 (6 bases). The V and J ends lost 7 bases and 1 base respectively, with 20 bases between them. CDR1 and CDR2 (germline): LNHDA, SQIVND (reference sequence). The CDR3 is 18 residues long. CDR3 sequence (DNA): TGTGCCAGTACCAACTCCAGGGGCGTGGGTTCCTATAATTCACCCCTCCACTTT. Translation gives CASTNSRGVGSYNSPLHF.

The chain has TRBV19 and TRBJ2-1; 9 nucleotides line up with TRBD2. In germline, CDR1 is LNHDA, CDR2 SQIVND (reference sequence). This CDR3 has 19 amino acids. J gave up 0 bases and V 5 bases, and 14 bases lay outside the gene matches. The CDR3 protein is CASSGFTSGHMSSYNEQFF. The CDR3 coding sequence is TGTGCCAGTAGTGGATTCACTAGCGGGCATATGAGCTCCTACAATGAGCAGTTCTTC.

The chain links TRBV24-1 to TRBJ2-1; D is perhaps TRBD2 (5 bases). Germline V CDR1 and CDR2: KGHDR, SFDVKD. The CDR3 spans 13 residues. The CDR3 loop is CATRGSPGDEQFF. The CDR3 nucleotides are TGTGCGACGAGAGGGTCCCCCGGGGATGAGCAGTTCTTC.

The CDR3 coding sequence is TGTGCCAGCAGTGAGGATGACAGGGTCACCGGGGAGCTGTTTTTT. This translates into CASSEDDRVTGELFF. This chain joins TRBV2 and TRBJ2-2, with 7 positions matching TRBD1. The V gene end was trimmed by 3 bases and the J gene end by 4 bases; junction bases not matched to a gene: 5. The germline V gene encodes CDR1 SNHLY and CDR2 FYNNEI. This CDR3 comprises 15 residues.